This paragraph covers one T cell receptor (beta chain) sequence. The antigen is unknown. This sample is drawn from a study of blood T cells in healthy people across ages. The authors ran a second PCR of 7 to 11 cycles using a sample-barcoded 5' primer and a J-beta primer mix. A 12-random-nucleotide template-switch adaptor tagged each cDNA molecule. TCRdb re-called the 5' RACE reads through MiXCR, storing one row per CDR3 protein. Of fewer than 2,000,000 distinct CDR3 sequences listed, roughly two fifths are singletons. CDR1 and CDR2 from the germline V gene are DFQATT and SNEGSKA (reference sequence). The CDR3 runs 13 residues. The V gene end was trimmed by 3 bases and the J gene end by 9 bases; junction bases not matched to a gene: 7. Each donor was a healthy Caucasian individual from Russia, aged roughly 6 to 95. Broader study findings: TCR beta diversity, measured per million T cells, fell in a roughly linear way with age.

The chain is built from TRBV20-1 and TRBJ2-1; 8 positions agree with TRBD2. This clonotype was sampled from a human donor in good health. The sample comprised blood. The CDR3 spells CSARWRGAVEQFF. In DNA form, the CDR3 reads TGCAGTGCTAGGTGGCGGGGGGCCGTTGAGCAGTTCTTC.